The 21 T cell receptor beta chains below were found in one sample sequenced in a study of blood T cell repertoires in COVID-19. Libraries were prepared by immunoSEQ multiplex PCR; TCRdb keeps only in-frame clonotypes and omits some of them. The data hold about 240,000 clones, with over 80% observed a single time. The sequenced material came from peripheral blood. These receptors were collected from a human donor in a cohort sampled during active COVID-19.

The rearrangement uses TRBV10-3 and TRBJ1-4; the D gene is possibly TRBD1 (6 bases). The CDR3 has 14 residues. Germline lookup yields CDR1 ENHRY and CDR2 SYGVKD. V was shortened by 4 bases and J by 8 bases, with 14 bases between the two germline ends. CDR3 loop: CAISVGGEGEKLFF. As DNA, the CDR3 is TGTGCCATCAGTGTAGGGGGAGAAGGGGAAAAACTGTTTTTT.

This chain joins TRBV11-2 and TRBJ1-1; possible D gene TRBD1, 6 bases. The germline V and J ends were trimmed by 1 base and 8 bases, with 8 bases remaining between them. The CDR3 length is 12 residues. Germline assignment: CDR1 SGHAT and CDR2 FQNNGV. As DNA, the CDR3 is TGTGCCAGCAGCTTAGCCGGGACAGAAGCTTTCTTT. This gives the protein CASSLAGTEAFF. Variable domain in full (rest from reference TRBV11-2 and TRBJ1-1): EAGVAQSPRYKIIEKRQSVAFWCNPISGHATLYWYQQILGQGPKLLIQFQNNGVVDDSQLPKDRFSAERLKGVDSTLKIQPAKLEDSAVYLCASSLAGTEAFFGQGTRLTVV.

The CDR3 reads CASSSSGSAGYNEQFF. In DNA, the CDR3 is TGTGCCAGCAGTTCTAGCGGGAGTGCGGGGTACAATGAGCAGTTCTTC. This chain links TRBV11-3 with TRBJ2-1; 10 nucleotides agree with TRBD2. Germline assignment: CDR1 SGHNT and CDR2 YENEEA. The CDR3 is 16 amino acids. J gave up 4 bases and V 6 bases, and 9 bases lay outside the gene matches.

The V and J genes are TRBV2 and TRBJ1-2; 7 bases fit TRBD1. V trimming: 6 bases; J trimming: 4 bases; junction bases outside the gene matches: 8. This CDR3 has 14 amino acids. CDR1 and CDR2 (germline): SNHLY, FYNNEI. The chain's CDR3 is CASSLTGPSYGYTF. CDR3 DNA: TGTGCCAGCAGCCTGACAGGGCCTAGCTATGGCTACACCTTC.

The rearrangement joins TRBV6-5 to TRBJ2-7; TRBD1 matches at 8 bases. Germline V gives CDR1 MNHEY, CDR2 SVGAGI. CDR3 size: 15 residues. V was clipped by 5 bases and J by 4 bases; unmatched bases: 10. The CDR3 loop reads CASSPSTGAKYEQYF. CDR3 DNA sequence: TGTGCCAGCAGTCCCTCGACAGGGGCGAAATACGAGCAGTACTTC.

V gene TRBV27 combines with J gene TRBJ1-1; maybe TRBD1 (5 bases). The CDR3 sequence is 12 residues long. The V and J ends lost 10 bases and 5 bases respectively, with 14 bases between them. The germline V gene has CDR1 MNHEY and CDR2 SMNVEV (reference sequence). The CDR3 coding sequence is TGTGCCACCCACGGTAGGGGTACTGAAGCTTTCTTT. Translated: CATHGRGTEAFF.

The chain couples TRBV12-3 or TRBV12-4 to TRBJ2-7, with a tentative D call TRBD1 (6 bases). The CDR3 spans 13 residues. The ends were cut back, 7 bases at V and 2 bases at J, with 12 bases in the middle. CDR3 sequence (DNA): TGTGCCAGCAATAGGGGGATTACCTACGAGCAGTACTTC. It codes for CASNRGITYEQYF.

The gene calls are TRBV5-4 and TRBJ2-1; 13 nucleotides agree with TRBD2. The CDR3 contains 15 residues. The V segment lost 0 bases and the J segment 6 bases; nucleotides outside the gene matches: 0. Germline CDR1 is SGHNT and CDR2 is YYREEE (reference sequence). The CDR3 loop is CASSLGLAGGNEQFF. CDR3 DNA: TGTGCCAGCAGCTTGGGACTAGCGGGGGGCAATGAGCAGTTCTTC.

The V and J genes are TRBV11-3 and TRBJ2-7; the match to TRBD1 covers 9 bases. Looked up from germline, CDR1 is SGHNT and CDR2 is YENEEA. The ends lost 6 bases at V and 6 bases at J; junction bases unmatched: 12. This CDR3 region has 15 residues. The CDR3 loop reads CASRCRDRESREQYF. DNA of the CDR3: TGTGCCAGCAGGTGCCGGGACAGGGAATCGCGCGAGCAGTACTTC.

The chain has TRBV9 and TRBJ1-1; 9 bases are shared with TRBD1. V lost 0 bases, J lost 5 bases, and 14 bases stayed unmatched. The CDR3 sequence is 18 residues long. The germline CDR1 and CDR2 sequences are SGDLS and YYNGEE. CDR3 DNA: TGTGCCAGCAGCGTAGCTAGCCCGCACAGGGGGCCCGGAACTGAAGCTTTCTTT. Translated: CASSVASPHRGPGTEAFF.

In its sample, this clone was seen a few times. The V gene is TRBV5-5, the J gene TRBJ1-1; TRBD1 agrees at 8 bases. V shed 2 bases and J 6 bases; nucleotides not matched to a gene: 3. This CDR3 has 13 residues. Germline-derived CDR1 and CDR2 are SGHKS and YYEKEE (reference sequence). The chain's CDR3 is CASSFTGGSEAFF. The CDR3, as DNA: TGTGCCAGCAGCTTCACAGGGGGGTCTGAAGCTTTCTTT.

V and J are TRBV15 and TRBJ2-7, with D possibly TRBD1 on 6 matching bases. Trimming took off 0 bases at V and 0 bases at J, with 12 bases between the two ends. The CDR3 spans 16 residues. The germline V gene has CDR1 LNHNV and CDR2 YYDKDF (reference sequence). CDR3 DNA: TGTGCCACCAGCAGAGAGGGGGCGGCTAGCTCCTACGAGCAGTACTTC. Amino acids: CATSREGAASSYEQYF.

Points on this clone: This specimen includes other DNA sequences encoding the same CDR3. The chain has TRBV7-9 and TRBJ1-5; 7 bases fit TRBD1. The V gene's germline CDR1 is SEHNR and CDR2 FQNEAQ (reference sequence). The CDR3 covers 15 residues. The ends lost 1 base at V and 3 bases at J; junction bases unmatched: 3. CDR3 sequence (DNA): TGTGCCAGCAGCTTAGGACAGGGTTACAATCAGCCCCAGCATTTT. Amino acids: CASSLGQGYNQPQHF.

This sequence joins TRBV28 and TRBJ1-6, with a tentative D call TRBD1 (5 bases). The germline gives CDR1 MDHEN, CDR2 SYDVKM. The CDR3 totals 13 residues. V lost 6 bases to trimming and J lost 7 bases, with 10 bases between them. In DNA, the CDR3 is TGTGCCAGCAGCCAGGGCCTAAATTCACCCCTCCACTTT. Translation: CASSQGLNSPLHF.

The chain has TRBV5-4 and TRBJ2-1; 7 positions agree with TRBD1. This CDR3 has 19 residues. Germline CDR1 and CDR2: SGHNT and YYREEE (reference sequence). V lost 0 bases to trimming and J lost 0 bases; unmatched junction nucleotides: 12. The CDR3 sequence: CASSLGAVGQASSYNEQFF. The CDR3 nucleotides read TGTGCCAGCAGCTTGGGGGCCGTCGGACAGGCGAGCTCCTACAATGAGCAGTTCTTC.

This chain uses TRBV6-6 with TRBJ2-7; the match to TRBD1 covers 11 bases. J lost 1 base, V lost 7 bases, and 3 bases had no gene match. Germline lookup yields CDR1 MNHNY and CDR2 SVGAGI (reference sequence). The CDR3 loop spans 14 amino acids. The CDR3 loop reads CASTGTGGSYEQYF. In nucleotides, the CDR3 is TGTGCCAGCACCGGGACAGGGGGGTCCTACGAGCAGTACTTC.

This sequence joins TRBV12-5 and TRBJ2-5; 10 bases map to TRBD2. This CDR3 region has 14 residues. J lost 4 bases, V lost 6 bases, and 5 bases had no gene match. In germline, CDR1 is LGHNT, CDR2 FRNRAP. The CDR3 here is CASGAGLAIETQYF. In nucleotides, the CDR3 is TGTGCTAGTGGAGCGGGACTAGCGATAGAGACCCAGTACTTC. The variable domain in full, completed from reference TRBV12-5 and TRBJ2-5, reads DARVTQTPRHKVTEMGQEVTMRCQPILGHNTVFWYRQTMMQGLELLAYFRNRAPLDDSGMPKDRFSAEMPDATLATLKIQPSEPRDSAVYFCASGAGLAIETQYFGPGTRLLVL.

The J gene is TRBJ2-3, the V gene TRBV18; 12 bases agree with TRBD2. This CDR3 has 16 amino acids. Germline-derived CDR1 and CDR2 are KGHSH and LQKENI. Trimming took 2 bases from V and 4 from J; bases not matched to a gene: 4. The CDR3 region is CASSPKTSGSADTQYF. CDR3 sequence (DNA): TGTGCCAGCTCACCAAAGACTAGCGGGAGTGCAGATACGCAGTATTTT.

This clone was seen a few times. The CDR3 region is CASSLVAGGIYEQYF. CDR3 coding DNA: TGTGCCAGCAGCTTAGTGGCGGGGGGGATCTACGAGCAGTACTTC. This chain joins TRBV11-3 and TRBJ2-7, with 9 positions matching TRBD2. This CDR3 spans 15 amino acids. V lost 1 base to trimming and J lost 3 bases; unmatched junction nucleotides: 4. Germline V gene data show CDR1 as SGHNT and CDR2 as YENEEA.

The chain recombines TRBV6-5 with TRBJ2-7, with D possibly TRBD2 on 6 matching bases. Deletions cut 8 bases from V and 1 base from J, with 6 bases between. Per the germline V gene, CDR1 is MNHEY and CDR2 is SVGAGI. The CDR3 runs 11 residues. CDR3 nucleotide sequence: TGTGCCAGCCGGGGGTCCTACGAGCAGTACTTC. As protein: CASRGSYEQYF.

CDR3 sequence reads: CASKTSGMEETQYF. CDR3 bases: TGTGCCAGCAAGACTAGCGGGATGGAAGAGACCCAGTACTTC. The chain carries TRBV2 and TRBJ2-5; 11 bases align to TRBD2. Germline assignment: CDR1 SNHLY and CDR2 FYNNEI. The CDR3 is 14 amino acids. J was trimmed by 3 bases and V by 7 bases; bases with no gene match: 4.